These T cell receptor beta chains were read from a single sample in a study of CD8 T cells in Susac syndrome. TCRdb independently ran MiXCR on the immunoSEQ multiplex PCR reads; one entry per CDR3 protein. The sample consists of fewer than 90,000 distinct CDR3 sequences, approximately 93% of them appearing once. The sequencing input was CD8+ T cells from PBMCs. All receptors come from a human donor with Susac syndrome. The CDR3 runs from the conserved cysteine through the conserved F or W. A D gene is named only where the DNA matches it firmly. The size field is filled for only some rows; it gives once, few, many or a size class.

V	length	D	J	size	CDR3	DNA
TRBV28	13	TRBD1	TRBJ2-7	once	CASSSQDRSEQYF	TGTGCCAGCAGCTCACAGGACAGGTCTGAGCAGTACTTC
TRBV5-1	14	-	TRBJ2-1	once	CASSLAGPSHEQFF	TGCGCCAGCAGCTTGGCGGGACCCTCCCATGAGCAGTTCTTC
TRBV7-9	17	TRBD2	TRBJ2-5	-	CASSLATSGGPRETQYF	TGTGCCAGCAGCTTAGCAACTAGCGGGGGCCCCAGAGAGACCCAGTACTTC
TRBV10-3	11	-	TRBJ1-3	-	CAISSGNTIYF	TGTGCCATCTCCTCTGGAAACACCATATATTTT
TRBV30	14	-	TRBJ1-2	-	CAWSVLSGLDGYTF	TGTGCCTGGAGTGTACTTTCGGGGTTGGATGGCTACACCTTC
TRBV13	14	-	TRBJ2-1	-	CASSLGSNNNEQFF	TGTGCCAGCAGCTTGGGGAGTAATAACAATGAGCAGTTCTTC
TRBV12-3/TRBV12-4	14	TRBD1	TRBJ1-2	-	CASSFQGAVYGYTF	TGTGCCAGCAGTTTCCAGGGGGCGGTCTATGGCTACACCTTC
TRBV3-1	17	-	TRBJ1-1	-	CASSQEVDGGANTEAFF	TGTGCCAGCAGCCAAGAAGTGGACGGAGGGGCGAACACTGAAGCTTTCTTT
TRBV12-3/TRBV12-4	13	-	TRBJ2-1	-	CASRAGNYNEQFF	TGTGCCAGTCGGGCAGGGAACTACAATGAGCAGTTCTTC
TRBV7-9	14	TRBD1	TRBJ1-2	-	CASSAQGAGYGYTF	TGTGCCAGCAGCGCACAGGGGGCGGGTTATGGCTACACCTTC
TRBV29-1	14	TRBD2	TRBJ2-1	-	CSAAGLAGGLTEFF	TGCAGCGCTGCGGGACTAGCGGGAGGTCTTACCGAGTTCTTC
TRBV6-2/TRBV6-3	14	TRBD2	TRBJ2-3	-	CASSRAGETDTQYF	TGTGCCAGCAGCCGAGCGGGAGAGACAGATACGCAGTATTTT
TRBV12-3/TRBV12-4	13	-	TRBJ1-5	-	CASSLVQNQPQHF	TGTGCCAGCAGTTTAGTCCAAAATCAGCCCCAGCATTTT
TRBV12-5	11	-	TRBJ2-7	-	CASGHSYEQYF	TGTGCTAGTGGCCACTCCTACGAGCAGTACTTC
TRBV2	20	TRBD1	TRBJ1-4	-	CASSEAIPFTRQGGYEKLFF	TGTGCCAGCAGTGAAGCTATACCATTCACCCGACAGGGCGGCTATGAAAAACTGTTTTTT
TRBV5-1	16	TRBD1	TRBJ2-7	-	CASSSHTTGGRYEQYF	TGCGCCAGCAGCTCACACACGACAGGGGGCCGCTACGAGCAGTACTTC
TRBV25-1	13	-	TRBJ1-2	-	CASSDGSHYGYTF	TGTGCCAGCAGTGACGGGAGCCACTATGGCTACACCTTC
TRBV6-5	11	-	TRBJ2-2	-	CASSITGELFF	TGTGCCAGCAGTATTACCGGGGAGCTGTTTTTT
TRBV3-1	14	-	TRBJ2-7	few	CASSQVADSYEQYF	TGTGCCAGCAGCCAAGTGGCAGACTCCTACGAGCAGTACTTC
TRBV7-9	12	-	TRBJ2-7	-	CASSSLHERQYF	TGTGCCAGCAGCTCACTCCATGAACGGCAGTACTTC
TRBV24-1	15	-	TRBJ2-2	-	CATAPDSLNTGELFF	TGTGCCACCGCTCCCGACAGCCTGAACACCGGGGAGCTGTTTTTT
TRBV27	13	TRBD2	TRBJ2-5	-	CASSFGGQETQYF	TGTGCCAGCAGTTTCGGGGGGCAAGAGACCCAGTACTTC
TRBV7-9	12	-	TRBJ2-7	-	CASSLAQAEQYF	TGTGCCAGCAGCTTAGCGCAGGCGGAGCAGTACTTC
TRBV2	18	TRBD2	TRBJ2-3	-	CASSDRAAGGPSTDTQYF	TGTGCCAGCAGTGACCGGGCAGCGGGGGGCCCGAGCACAGATACGCAGTATTTT
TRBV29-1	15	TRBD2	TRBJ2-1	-	CSVEGLARNYNEQFF	TGCAGCGTTGAGGGACTAGCGAGAAATTACAATGAGCAGTTCTTC
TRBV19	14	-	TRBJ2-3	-	CASSPRTTTDTQYF	TGTGCCAGTAGTCCCAGGACAACCACAGATACGCAGTATTTT
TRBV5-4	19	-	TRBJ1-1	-	CASSLDLRPLTIAGDEAFF	TGTGCCAGCAGTTTGGATTTAAGGCCCCTGACGATCGCCGGGGACGAAGCTTTCTTT
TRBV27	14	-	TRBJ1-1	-	CASSFRVGYPEAFF	TGTGCCAGCAGTTTTCGTGTGGGATACCCTGAAGCTTTCTTT
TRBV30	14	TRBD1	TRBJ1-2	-	CAWDLGTGEIGYTF	TGTGCCTGGGACTTAGGGACAGGGGAAATCGGCTACACCTTC
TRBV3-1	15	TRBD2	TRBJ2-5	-	CASSPSGSWGKTQYF	TGTGCCAGCAGCCCTAGCGGGAGTTGGGGAAAGACCCAGTACTTC
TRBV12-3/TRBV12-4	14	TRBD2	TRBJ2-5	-	CASTSGLGGETQYF	TGTGCCAGCACTAGCGGGTTGGGAGGGGAGACCCAGTACTTC
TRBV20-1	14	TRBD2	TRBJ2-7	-	CSASGLALAYEQYF	TGCAGTGCTAGTGGACTAGCGTTGGCCTACGAGCAGTACTTC
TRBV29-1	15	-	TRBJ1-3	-	CSVEEWRNSGNTIYF	TGCAGCGTTGAAGAATGGAGAAACTCTGGAAACACCATATATTTT
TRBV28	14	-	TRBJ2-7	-	CASNPITGYYEQYF	TGTGCCAGCAATCCAATCACAGGGTACTACGAGCAGTACTTC
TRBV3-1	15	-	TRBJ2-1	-	CASSSRGGLYNEQFF	TGTGCCAGCAGCTCTCGCGGGGGCCTCTACAATGAGCAGTTCTTC
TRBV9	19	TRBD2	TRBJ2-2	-	CASSVGPAGVSRNTGELFF	TGTGCCAGCAGCGTAGGTCCAGCGGGAGTATCGAGGAACACCGGGGAGCTGTTTTTT
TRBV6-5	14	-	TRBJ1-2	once	CASTPLPANYGYTF	TGTGCCAGCACCCCTCTCCCAGCTAACTATGGCTACACCTTC
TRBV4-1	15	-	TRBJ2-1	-	CASSPFGAGGPEQFF	TGCGCCAGCAGCCCGTTCGGAGCAGGGGGGCCTGAGCAGTTCTTC
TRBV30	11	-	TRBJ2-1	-	CAWNEGDEQFF	TGTGCCTGGAATGAGGGCGATGAGCAGTTCTTC
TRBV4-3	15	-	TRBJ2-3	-	CASSQGRQITDTQYF	TGCGCCAGCAGCCAAGGAAGACAGATCACAGATACGCAGTATTTT
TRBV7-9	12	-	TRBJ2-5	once	CASRSPWETQYF	TGTGCCAGCAGATCCCCGTGGGAGACCCAGTACTTC
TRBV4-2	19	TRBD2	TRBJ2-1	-	CASSQDVASGTIPYNEQFF	TGTGCCAGCAGCCAAGATGTCGCTAGCGGGACAATACCCTACAATGAGCAGTTCTTC